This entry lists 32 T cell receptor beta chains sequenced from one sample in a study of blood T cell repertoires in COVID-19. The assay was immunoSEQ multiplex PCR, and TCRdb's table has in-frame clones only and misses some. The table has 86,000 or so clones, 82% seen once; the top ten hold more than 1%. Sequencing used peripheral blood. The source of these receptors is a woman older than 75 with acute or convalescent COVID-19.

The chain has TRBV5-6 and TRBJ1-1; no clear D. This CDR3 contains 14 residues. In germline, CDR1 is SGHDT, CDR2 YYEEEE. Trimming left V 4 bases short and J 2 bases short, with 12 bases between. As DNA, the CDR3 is TGTGCCAGCAGCCGACGTGAGGGAAACACTGAAGCTTTCTTT. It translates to CASSRREGNTEAFF.

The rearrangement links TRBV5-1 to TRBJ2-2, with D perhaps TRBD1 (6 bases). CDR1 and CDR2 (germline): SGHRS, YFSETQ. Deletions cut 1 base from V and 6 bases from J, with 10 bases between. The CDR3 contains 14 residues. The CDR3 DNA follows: TGCGCCAGCAGCTTGACAGGGATCGCCGGGGAGCTGTTTTTT. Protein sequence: CASSLTGIAGELFF.

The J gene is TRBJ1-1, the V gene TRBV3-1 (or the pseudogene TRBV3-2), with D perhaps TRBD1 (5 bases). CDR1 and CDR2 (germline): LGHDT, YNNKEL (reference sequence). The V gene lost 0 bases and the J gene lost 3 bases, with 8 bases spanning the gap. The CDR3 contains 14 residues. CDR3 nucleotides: TGTGCCAGCAGCCAAGAAAGCAGGGACACTGAAGCTTTCTTT. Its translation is CASSQESRDTEAFF.

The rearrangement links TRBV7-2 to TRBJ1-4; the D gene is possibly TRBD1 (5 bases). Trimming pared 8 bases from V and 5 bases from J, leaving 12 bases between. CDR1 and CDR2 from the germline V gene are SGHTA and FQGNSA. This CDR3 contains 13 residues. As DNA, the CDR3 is TGTGCCAGCGGGGGGGGACCGAATGAAAAACTGTTTTTT. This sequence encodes CASGGGPNEKLFF.

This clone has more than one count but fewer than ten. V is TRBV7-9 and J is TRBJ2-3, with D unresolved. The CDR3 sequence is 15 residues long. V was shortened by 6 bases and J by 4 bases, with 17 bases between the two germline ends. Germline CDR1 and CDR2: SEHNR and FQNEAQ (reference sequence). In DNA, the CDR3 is TGTGCCAGCAGGCCCAGCGTCCTGATCCCAGATACGCAGTATTTT. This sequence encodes CASRPSVLIPDTQYF.

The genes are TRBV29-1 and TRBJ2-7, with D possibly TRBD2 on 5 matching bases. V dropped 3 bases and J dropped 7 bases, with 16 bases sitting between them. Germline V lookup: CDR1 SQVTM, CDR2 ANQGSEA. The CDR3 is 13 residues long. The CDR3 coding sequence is TGCAGCGTTGATATTACCGGGGTAGGGGAGCAGTACTTC. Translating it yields CSVDITGVGEQYF.

The CDR3 sequence is CASSLGTGAREQFF. The CDR3 coding sequence is TGTGCCAGCAGCTTGGGGACAGGGGCGAGGGAGCAGTTCTTC. The chain carries TRBV7-3 and TRBJ2-1; 10 bases align to TRBD1. This CDR3 comprises 14 residues. V was clipped by 3 bases and J by 10 bases; unmatched bases: 6. Looked up from germline, CDR1 is SGHTA and CDR2 is FQGTGA.

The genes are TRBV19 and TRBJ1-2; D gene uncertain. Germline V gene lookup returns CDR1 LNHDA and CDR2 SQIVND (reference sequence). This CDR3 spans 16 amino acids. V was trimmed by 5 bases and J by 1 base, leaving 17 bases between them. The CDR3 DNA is TGTGCCAGTAGTGCGCCCCCGGGAGGATTTAACTATGGCTACACCTTC. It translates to CASSAPPGGFNYGYTF.

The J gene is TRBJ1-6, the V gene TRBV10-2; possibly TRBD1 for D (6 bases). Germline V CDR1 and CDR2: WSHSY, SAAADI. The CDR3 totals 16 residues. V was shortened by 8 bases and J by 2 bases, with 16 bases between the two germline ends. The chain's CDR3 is CASLRGGRAYNSPLHF. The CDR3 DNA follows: TGCGCCAGCCTTCGGGGGGGGCGGGCCTATAATTCACCCCTCCACTTT.

The CDR3 loop reads CASTGQGNYGYTF. DNA of the CDR3: TGTGCCAGTACGGGACAAGGGAACTATGGCTACACCTTC. V gene TRBV19 combines with J gene TRBJ1-2; D is possibly TRBD1 (6 bases). Germline V CDR1 and CDR2: LNHDA, SQIVND (reference sequence). Trimming pared 7 bases from V and 2 bases from J, leaving 11 bases between. This CDR3 is built from 13 residues.

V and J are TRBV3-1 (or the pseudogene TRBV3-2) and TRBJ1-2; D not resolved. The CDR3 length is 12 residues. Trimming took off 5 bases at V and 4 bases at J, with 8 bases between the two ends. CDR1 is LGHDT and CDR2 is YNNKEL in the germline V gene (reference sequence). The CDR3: CASSSRGYGYTF. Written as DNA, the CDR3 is TGTGCCAGCAGCTCTCGGGGCTATGGCTACACCTTC.

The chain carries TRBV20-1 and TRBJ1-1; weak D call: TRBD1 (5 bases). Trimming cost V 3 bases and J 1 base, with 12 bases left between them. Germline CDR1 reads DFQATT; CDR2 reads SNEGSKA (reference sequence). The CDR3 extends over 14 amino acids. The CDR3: CSASRRRGNTEAFF. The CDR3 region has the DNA TGCAGTGCTAGTCGCAGGAGGGGGAACACTGAAGCTTTCTTT.

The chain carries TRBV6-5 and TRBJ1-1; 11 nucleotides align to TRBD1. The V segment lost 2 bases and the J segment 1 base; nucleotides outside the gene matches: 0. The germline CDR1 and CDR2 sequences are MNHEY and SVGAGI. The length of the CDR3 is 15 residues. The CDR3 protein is CASSYGQGANTEAFF. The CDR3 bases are TGTGCCAGCAGTTACGGACAGGGGGCGAACACTGAAGCTTTCTTT.

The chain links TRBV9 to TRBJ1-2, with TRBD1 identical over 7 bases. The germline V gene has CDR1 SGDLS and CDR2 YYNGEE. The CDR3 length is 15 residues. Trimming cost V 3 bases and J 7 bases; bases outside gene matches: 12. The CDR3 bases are TGTGCCAGCAGCGCGTCAGACAGGGTGGGGAGTGGCTACACCTTC. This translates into CASSASDRVGSGYTF.

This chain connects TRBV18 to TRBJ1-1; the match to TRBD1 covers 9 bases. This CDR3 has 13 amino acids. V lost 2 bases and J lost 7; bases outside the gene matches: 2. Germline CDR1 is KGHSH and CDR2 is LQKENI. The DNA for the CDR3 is TGTGCCAGCTCACCAGGACAGGGGCTTGAAGCTTTCTTT. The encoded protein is CASSPGQGLEAFF.

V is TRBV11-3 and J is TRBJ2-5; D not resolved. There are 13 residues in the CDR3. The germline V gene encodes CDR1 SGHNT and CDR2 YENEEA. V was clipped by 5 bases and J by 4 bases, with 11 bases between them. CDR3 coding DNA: TGTGCCAGCAGCCCCGGAGTGGGAGAGACCCAGTACTTC. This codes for CASSPGVGETQYF. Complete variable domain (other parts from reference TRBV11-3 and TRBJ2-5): EAGVVQSPRYKIIEKKQPVAFWCNPISGHNTLYWYLQNLGQGPELLIRYENEEAVDDSQLPKDRFSAERLKGVDSTLKIQPAELGDSAVYLCASSPGVGETQYFGPGTRLLVL.

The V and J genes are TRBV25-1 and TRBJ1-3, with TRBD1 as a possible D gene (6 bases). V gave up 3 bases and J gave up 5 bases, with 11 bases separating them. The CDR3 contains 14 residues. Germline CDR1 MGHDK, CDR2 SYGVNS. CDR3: CASSDPGVRNTIYF. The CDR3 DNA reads TGTGCCAGCAGTGATCCAGGGGTACGAAACACCATATATTTT. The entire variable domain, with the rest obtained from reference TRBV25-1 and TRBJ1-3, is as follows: EADIYQTPRYLVIGTGKKITLECSQTMGHDKMYWYQQDPGMELHLIHYSYGVNSTEKGDLSSESTVSRIRTEHFPLTLESARPSHTSQYLCASSDPGVRNTIYFGEGSWLTVV.

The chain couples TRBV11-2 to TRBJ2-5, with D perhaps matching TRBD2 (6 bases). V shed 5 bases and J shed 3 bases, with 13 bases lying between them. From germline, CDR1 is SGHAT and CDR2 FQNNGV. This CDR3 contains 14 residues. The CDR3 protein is CASSPREQKETQYF. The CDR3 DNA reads TGTGCCAGCAGCCCTCGGGAGCAAAAAGAGACCCAGTACTTC.

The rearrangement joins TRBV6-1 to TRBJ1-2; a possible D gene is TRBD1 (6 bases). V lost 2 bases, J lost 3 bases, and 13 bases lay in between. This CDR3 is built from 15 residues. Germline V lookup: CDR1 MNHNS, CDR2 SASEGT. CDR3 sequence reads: CASSEFTTGHYGYTF. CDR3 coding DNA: TGTGCCAGCAGTGAATTTACGACAGGCCACTATGGCTACACCTTC.

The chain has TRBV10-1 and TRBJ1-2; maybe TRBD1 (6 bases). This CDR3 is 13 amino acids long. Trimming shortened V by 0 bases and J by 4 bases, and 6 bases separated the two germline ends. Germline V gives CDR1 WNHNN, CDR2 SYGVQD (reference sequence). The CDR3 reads CASSESGGYGYTF. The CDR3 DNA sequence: TGCGCCAGCAGTGAGTCAGGGGGCTATGGCTACACCTTC.

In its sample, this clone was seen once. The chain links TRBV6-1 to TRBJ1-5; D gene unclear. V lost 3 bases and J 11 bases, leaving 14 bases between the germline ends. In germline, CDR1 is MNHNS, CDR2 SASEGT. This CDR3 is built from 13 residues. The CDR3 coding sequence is TGTGCCAGCAGTGATCTTCCCTGGGAGTCCCAGCATTTT. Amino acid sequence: CASSDLPWESQHF.

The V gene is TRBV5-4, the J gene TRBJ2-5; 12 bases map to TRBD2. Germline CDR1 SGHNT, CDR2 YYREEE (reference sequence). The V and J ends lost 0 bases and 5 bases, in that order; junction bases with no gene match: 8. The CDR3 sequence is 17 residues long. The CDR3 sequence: CASSLGLAGAGGETQYF. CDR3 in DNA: TGTGCCAGCAGCTTGGGACTAGCGGGAGCGGGCGGGGAGACCCAGTACTTC.

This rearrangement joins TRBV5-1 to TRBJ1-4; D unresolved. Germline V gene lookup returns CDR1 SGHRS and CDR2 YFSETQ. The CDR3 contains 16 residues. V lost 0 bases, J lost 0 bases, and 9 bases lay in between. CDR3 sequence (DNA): TGCGCCAGCAGCTTGGGAGGGCAAACAACTAATGAAAAACTGTTTTTT. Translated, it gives CASSLGGQTTNEKLFF.

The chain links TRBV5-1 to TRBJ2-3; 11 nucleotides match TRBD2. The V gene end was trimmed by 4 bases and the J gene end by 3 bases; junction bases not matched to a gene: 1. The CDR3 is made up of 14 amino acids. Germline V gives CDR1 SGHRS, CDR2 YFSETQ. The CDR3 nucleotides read TGCGCCAGCAGCGCTAGCGGGGGGACAGATACGCAGTATTTT. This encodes CASSASGGTDTQYF.

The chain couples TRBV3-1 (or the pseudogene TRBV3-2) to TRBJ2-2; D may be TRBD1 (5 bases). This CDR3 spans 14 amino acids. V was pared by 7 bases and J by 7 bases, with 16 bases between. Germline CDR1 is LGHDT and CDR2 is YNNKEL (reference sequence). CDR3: CASTLRGGNGELFF. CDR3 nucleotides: TGTGCCAGCACCCTTAGGGGTGGAAACGGGGAGCTGTTTTTT.

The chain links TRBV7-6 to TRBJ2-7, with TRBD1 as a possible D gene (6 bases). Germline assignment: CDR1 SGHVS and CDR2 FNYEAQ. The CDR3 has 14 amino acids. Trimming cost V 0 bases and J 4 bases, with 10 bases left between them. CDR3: CASSLAQGFYEQYF. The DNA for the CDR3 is TGTGCCAGCAGCTTAGCACAGGGATTTTACGAGCAGTACTTC. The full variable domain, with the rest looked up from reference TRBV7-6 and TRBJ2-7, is GAGVSQSPRYKVTKRGQDVALRCDPISGHVSLYWYRQALGQGPEFLTYFNYEAQQDKSGLPNDRFSAERPEGSISTLTIQRTEQRDSAMYRCASSLAQGFYEQYFGPGTRLTVT.

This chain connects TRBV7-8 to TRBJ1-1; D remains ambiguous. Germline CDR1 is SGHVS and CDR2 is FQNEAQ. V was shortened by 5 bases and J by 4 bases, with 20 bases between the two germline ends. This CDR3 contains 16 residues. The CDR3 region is CASSRYSQLAGTEAFF. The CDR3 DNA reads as TGTGCCAGCAGCCGATACAGCCAGCTGGCGGGCACTGAAGCTTTCTTT.

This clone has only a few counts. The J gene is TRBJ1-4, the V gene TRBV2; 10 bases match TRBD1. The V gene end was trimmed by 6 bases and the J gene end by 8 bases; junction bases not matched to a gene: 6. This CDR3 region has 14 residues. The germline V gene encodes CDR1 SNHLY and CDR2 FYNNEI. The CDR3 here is CASSDRGLWEKLFF. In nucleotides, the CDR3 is TGTGCCAGCAGCGACAGGGGGCTTTGGGAAAAACTGTTTTTT.

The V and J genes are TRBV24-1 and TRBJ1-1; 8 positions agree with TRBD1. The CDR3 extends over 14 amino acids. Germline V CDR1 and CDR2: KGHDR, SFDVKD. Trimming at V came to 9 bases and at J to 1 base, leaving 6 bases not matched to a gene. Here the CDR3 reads CATQAGQGNTEAFF. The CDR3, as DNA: TGTGCCACCCAGGCCGGACAGGGGAACACTGAAGCTTTCTTT.

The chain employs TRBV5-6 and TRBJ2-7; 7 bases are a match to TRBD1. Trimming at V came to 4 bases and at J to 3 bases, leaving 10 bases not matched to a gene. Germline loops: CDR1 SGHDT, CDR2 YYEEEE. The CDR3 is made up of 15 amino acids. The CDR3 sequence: CASSATVGTDYEQYF. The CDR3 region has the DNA TGTGCCAGCAGCGCGACCGTCGGGACAGACTACGAGCAGTACTTC.

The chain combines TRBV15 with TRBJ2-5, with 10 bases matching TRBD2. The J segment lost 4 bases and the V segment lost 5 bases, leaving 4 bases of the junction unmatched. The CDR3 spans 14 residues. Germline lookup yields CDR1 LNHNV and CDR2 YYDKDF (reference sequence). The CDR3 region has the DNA TGTGCCACCAGCCGCCGACTAGCGGGAGAGACCCAGTACTTC. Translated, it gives CATSRRLAGETQYF.

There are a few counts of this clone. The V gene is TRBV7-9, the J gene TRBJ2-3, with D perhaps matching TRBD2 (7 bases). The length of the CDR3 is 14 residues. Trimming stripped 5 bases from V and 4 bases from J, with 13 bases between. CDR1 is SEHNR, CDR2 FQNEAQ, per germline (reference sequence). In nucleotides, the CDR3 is TGTGCCAGCAGCCCTCAGGGGAGGGCAGATACGCAGTATTTT. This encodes CASSPQGRADTQYF.